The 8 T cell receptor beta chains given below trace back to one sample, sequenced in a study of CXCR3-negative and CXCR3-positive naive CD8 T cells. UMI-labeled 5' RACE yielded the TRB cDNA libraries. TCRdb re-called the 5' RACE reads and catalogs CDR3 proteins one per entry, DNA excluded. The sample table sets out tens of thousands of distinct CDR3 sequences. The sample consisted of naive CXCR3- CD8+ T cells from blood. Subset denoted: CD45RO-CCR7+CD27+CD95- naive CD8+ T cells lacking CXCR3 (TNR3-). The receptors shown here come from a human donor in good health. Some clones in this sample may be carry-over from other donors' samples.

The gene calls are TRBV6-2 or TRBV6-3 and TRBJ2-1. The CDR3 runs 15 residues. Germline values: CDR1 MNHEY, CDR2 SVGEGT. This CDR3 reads CASTHTWGSYNEQFF.

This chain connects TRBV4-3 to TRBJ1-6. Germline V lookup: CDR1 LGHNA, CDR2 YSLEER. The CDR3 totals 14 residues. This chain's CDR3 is CASSQRLEGSPLHF.

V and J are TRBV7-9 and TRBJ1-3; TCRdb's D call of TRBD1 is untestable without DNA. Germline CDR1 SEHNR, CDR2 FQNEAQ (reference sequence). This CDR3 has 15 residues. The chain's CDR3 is CASSPRDSSGNTIYF.

The CDR3 protein is CASSSRDGGIYEQYF. This rearrangement joins TRBV7-9 to TRBJ2-7; as DNA is missing, the TRBD1 call by TCRdb cannot be tested. Germline loops: CDR1 SEHNR, CDR2 FQNEAQ (reference sequence). The CDR3 loop spans 15 amino acids.

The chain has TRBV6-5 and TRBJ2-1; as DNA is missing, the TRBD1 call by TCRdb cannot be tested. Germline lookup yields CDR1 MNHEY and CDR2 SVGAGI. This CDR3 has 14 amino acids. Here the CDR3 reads CASTPGTEYNEQFF.

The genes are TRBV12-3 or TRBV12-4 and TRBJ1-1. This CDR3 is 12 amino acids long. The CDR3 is CASSFGVFEAFF.

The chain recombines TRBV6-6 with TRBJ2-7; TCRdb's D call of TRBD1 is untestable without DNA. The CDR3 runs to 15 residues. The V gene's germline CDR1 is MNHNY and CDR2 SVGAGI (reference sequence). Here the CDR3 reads CASSLARQGVYEQYF.

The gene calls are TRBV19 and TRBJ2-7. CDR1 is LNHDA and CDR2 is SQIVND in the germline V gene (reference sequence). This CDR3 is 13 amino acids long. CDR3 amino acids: CASSIQLTYEQYF.